The 18 T cell receptor beta chains below were found in one sample sequenced in a study of lymphopenia after photon versus proton radiotherapy. Assay used: immunoSEQ multiplex PCR; TCRdb lists only in-frame clones, some missing. This sample has around 150,000 clones; roughly nine tenths occur once, and the top ten carry less than 6%. The sample consisted of peripheral blood, taken from a patient treated with photon-based radiotherapy. Receptor source: a man aged 50-60 years with gastric cancer.

The chain couples TRBV6-4 to TRBJ2-7; D might be TRBD1 (5 bases). V was shortened by 6 bases and J by 2 bases, with 11 bases between the two germline ends. The CDR3 has 13 residues. CDR1 and CDR2 (germline): MRHNA, SNTAGT. CDR3 nucleotides: TGTGCCAGCAGGGAACAACAGGCCTACGAGCAGTACTTC. Translating gives CASREQQAYEQYF.

This clone is medium-sized. The chain couples TRBV30 to TRBJ1-2; 12 positions match TRBD1. The CDR3 runs 16 residues. Germline V gene lookup returns CDR1 GTSNPN and CDR2 SVGIG (reference sequence). The ends lost 3 bases at V and 6 bases at J; junction bases unmatched: 11. The CDR3, as DNA: TGTGCCTGGAGGAGCCCGGGACAGGGGGCAAGAGATGGCTACACCTTC. Translating gives CAWRSPGQGARDGYTF.

The chain couples TRBV6-5 to TRBJ2-7; 9 nucleotides match TRBD1. J was trimmed by 4 bases and V by 4 bases; bases with no gene match: 11. This CDR3 is built from 16 residues. Germline lookup yields CDR1 MNHEY and CDR2 SVGAGI. The CDR3 region has the DNA TGTGCCAGCAGTTCACAGGGGGCCCCTTCAGTGTACGAGCAGTACTTC. It encodes CASSSQGAPSVYEQYF.

The J gene is TRBJ2-1, the V gene TRBV15; TRBD2 matches 7 bases. This CDR3 contains 14 residues. Per the germline V gene, CDR1 is LNHNV and CDR2 is YYDKDF (reference sequence). Trimming took 3 bases from V and 7 from J; bases not matched to a gene: 6. This CDR3 reads CATSRARESNEQFF. CDR3 DNA sequence: TGTGCCACCAGCAGGGCGCGGGAGAGTAATGAGCAGTTCTTC.

V usage is TRBV6-7 and J usage is TRBJ1-5, with D possibly matching TRBD1 (5 bases). TRBV6-7 is sorted into the ORF group, with uncertain function. The CDR3 spans 18 residues. Trimming shortened V by 5 bases and J by 2 bases, and 22 bases separated the two germline ends. As DNA, the CDR3 is TGTGCCAGCAGTGCAAACCCGGGACGGCCGGTTGGCAATCAGCCCCAGCATTTT. Protein product: CASSANPGRPVGNQPQHF.

This clone is a singleton in its sample. This chain joins TRBV2 and TRBJ2-7; D possibly corresponds to TRBD2 (5 bases). V was clipped by 0 bases and J by 4 bases, with 16 bases between them. The CDR3 totals 16 residues. The germline CDR1 and CDR2 sequences are SNHLY and FYNNEI. This chain's CDR3 is CASSEATLGGPYEQYF. In DNA form, the CDR3 reads TGTGCCAGCAGTGAAGCGACGTTGGGCGGGCCGTACGAGCAGTACTTC.

This clone was picked up one time. This chain connects TRBV19 to TRBJ2-2; tentatively, D is TRBD1 (5 bases). Germline V CDR1 and CDR2: LNHDA, SQIVND (reference sequence). This CDR3 contains 15 residues. Trimming removed 3 bases at V and 4 bases at J, with 12 bases between. The CDR3 loop is CASSIPGSGTGELFF. The CDR3 DNA follows: TGTGCCAGTAGTATCCCAGGGTCGGGCACCGGGGAGCTGTTTTTT.

This chain joins TRBV7-2 and TRBJ1-2; a weak D match, TRBD1 (6 bases). The CDR3 loop spans 13 amino acids. CDR1 and CDR2 from the germline V gene are SGHTA and FQGNSA. With 5 bases removed from V and 6 bases from J, the gap between germline ends came to 13 bases. This CDR3 is CASSLRDTDGYTF. The DNA for the CDR3 is TGTGCCAGCAGCCTTCGGGACACGGATGGCTACACCTTC.

V is TRBV14 and J is TRBJ2-7, with 12 bases fitting TRBD2. The ends lost 5 bases at V and 4 bases at J; junction bases unmatched: 3. CDR3 length: 14 residues. In germline, CDR1 is SGHDN, CDR2 FVKESK. CDR3 region: CASSFTSGGYEQYF. In DNA form, the CDR3 reads TGTGCCAGCAGCTTTACTAGCGGGGGGTACGAGCAGTACTTC.

V gene TRBV9 combines with J gene TRBJ2-2, with 8 bases aligning to TRBD1. Germline loops: CDR1 SGDLS, CDR2 YYNGEE. Trimming removed 6 bases from V and 0 bases from J; junction bases left unmatched: 22. CDR3 length equals 21 residues. This chain's CDR3 is CASTGRQGFSPSYANTGELFF. In DNA form, the CDR3 reads TGTGCCAGCACCGGAAGACAGGGGTTCAGTCCAAGCTACGCGAACACCGGGGAGCTGTTTTTT. The full variable domain, completed using reference TRBV9 and TRBJ2-2, is DSGVTQTPKHLITATGQRVTLRCSPRSGDLSVYWYQQSLDQGLQFLIQYYNGEERAKGNILERFSAQQFPDLHSELNLSSLELGDSALYFCASTGRQGFSPSYANTGELFFGEGSRLTVL.

The CDR3 nucleotides read TGTGCCAGCAACGCTCCCGACAAGAACACTGAAGCTTTCTTT. Amino acid sequence: CASNAPDKNTEAFF. V is TRBV6-1 and J is TRBJ1-1; D gene uncertain. The V gene's germline CDR1 is MNHNS and CDR2 SASEGT. Trimming pared 7 bases from V and 1 base from J, leaving 13 bases between. This CDR3 region has 14 residues.

The chain is built from TRBV6-6 and TRBJ1-5, with a weak D call TRBD1 (6 bases). V was pared by 0 bases and J by 4 bases, with 13 bases between. Germline CDR1 MNHNY, CDR2 SVGAGI (reference sequence). This CDR3 is 16 amino acids long. CDR3 coding DNA: TGTGCCAGCAGTTACTCGACTACAGGGCGGAATCAGCCCCAGCATTTT. The encoded protein is CASSYSTTGRNQPQHF.

The rearrangement uses TRBV9 and TRBJ1-1; D is ambiguous. Germline assignment: CDR1 SGDLS and CDR2 YYNGEE. V shed 0 bases and J shed 5 bases, with 8 bases lying between them. The CDR3 has 13 amino acids. This CDR3 reads CASSVEGRTEAFF. The DNA for the CDR3 is TGTGCCAGCAGCGTAGAAGGAAGAACTGAAGCTTTCTTT.

This chain connects TRBV28 to TRBJ1-1; 7 bases map to TRBD1. Losses at the gene ends were 3 bases for V and 11 bases for J; bases not matched to a gene: 12. Germline CDR1 is MDHEN and CDR2 is SYDVKM. This CDR3 region has 14 residues. CDR3 loop: CASSFSLTGPTAFF. The DNA of the CDR3 is TGTGCCAGCAGTTTTTCACTGACAGGGCCGACGGCTTTCTTT.

The J gene is TRBJ2-7, the V gene TRBV14; D gene unclear. Germline V lookup: CDR1 SGHDN, CDR2 FVKESK. The CDR3 runs 14 residues. The V end was cut by 3 bases, the J end by 5 bases, with 14 bases between. CDR3 DNA sequence: TGTGCCAGCAGCCATTACCTTCAGTGGAACGAGCAGTACTTC. It encodes CASSHYLQWNEQYF.

This clone was seen only once. The genes are TRBV6-6 and TRBJ2-7; D gene unclear. Trimming left V 2 bases short and J 1 base short, with 6 bases between. This CDR3 contains 13 residues. Germline loops: CDR1 MNHNY, CDR2 SVGAGI (reference sequence). CDR3 nucleotide sequence: TGTGCCAGCAGTTACGCCCGATCCTACGAGCAGTACTTC. Protein product: CASSYARSYEQYF.

This clone appeared a few times. The rearrangement joins TRBV28 to TRBJ1-5; 9 bases are shared with TRBD1. V lost 6 bases to trimming and J lost 5 bases; unmatched junction nucleotides: 2. Germline CDR1 MDHEN, CDR2 SYDVKM. The length of the CDR3 is 13 residues. CDR3 coding DNA: TGTGCCAGCAGGAGGACAGGGGATCAGCCCCAGCATTTT. Protein product: CASRRTGDQPQHF.

The genes are TRBV7-9 and TRBJ1-5; D may be TRBD1 (5 bases). The CDR3 contains 14 residues. The V and J ends lost 5 bases and 5 bases respectively, with 13 bases between them. Looked up from germline, CDR1 is SEHNR and CDR2 is FQNEAQ (reference sequence). The CDR3 reads CASSGGRIDQPQHF. In nucleotides, the CDR3 is TGTGCCAGCAGCGGGGGACGTATTGATCAGCCCCAGCATTTT.